These T cell receptor beta chains were read from a single sample in a study of shared clonotypes between healthy human individuals. Assay used: immunoSEQ multiplex PCR; TCRdb lists only in-frame clones, some missing. The sample shows around 1.9 million clones, around 95% of them seen only once. The specimen was naive CD8+ T cells from PBMCs. The source is a man in his late teens or twenties in good health. Some clones in this sample may be carry-over from other donors' samples. Both conserved end residues are part of each CDR3. A D gene is named only where the DNA matches it firmly. Not all rows give a size; the values are once, few, many and, for expanded clones, a class.

d_call	clone_size	v_call	j_call	cdr3_nt	cdr3_aa
NA	once	TRBV5-4	TRBJ2-3	TGTGCCAGCAGCTTATCCACCACAGATACGCAGTATTTT	CASSLSTTDTQYF
NA	NA	TRBV29-1	TRBJ2-5	TGCAGCGTAATTAAGGACAGCTTACAGTACTTC	CSVIKDSLQYF
TRBD2	NA	TRBV11-3	TRBJ2-2	TGTGCCAGCAGCCAAAGACTAGCGGGTTTCGATCCCGGGGAGCTGTTTTTT	CASSQRLAGFDPGELFF
NA	NA	TRBV5-1	TRBJ2-5	TGCGCCAGCAGCTTCCTCGGACCAACCCAAGAGACCCAGTACTTC	CASSFLGPTQETQYF
NA	NA	TRBV15	TRBJ2-4	TGTGCCACCAGTTTGCGCGACAGTGACATTCAGTACTTC	CATSLRDSDIQYF
NA	NA	TRBV27	TRBJ2-2	TGTGCCAGCAACCCCGGGGTCGGGGACACCGGGGAGCTGTTTTTT	CASNPGVGDTGELFF
NA	NA	TRBV27	TRBJ2-5	TGTGCCAGCAGTTTATTAGACTCAGAGACCCAGTACTTC	CASSLLDSETQYF
TRBD1	NA	TRBV11-2	TRBJ1-1	TGTGCCAGCAGCCAGCGGACAGGGCTCATGAACACTGAAGCTTTCTTT	CASSQRTGLMNTEAFF
NA	NA	TRBV10-2	TRBJ2-1	TGCGCCAGCAGTGCGGGGAATGAGCAGTTCTTC	CASSAGNEQFF
TRBD1	NA	TRBV6-5	TRBJ1-2	TGTGCCAGCACCGAGGAACAGGGGGGACATGGCTACACCTTC	CASTEEQGGHGYTF
NA	NA	TRBV7-9	TRBJ2-3	TGTGCCAGCAACCGGGACCCCCTAGTCCCAGATACGCAGTATTTT	CASNRDPLVPDTQYF
TRBD2	NA	TRBV28	TRBJ2-1	TGTGCCAGCAGTGCCAGCGGGAGCTCCTACAATGAGCAGTTCTTC	CASSASGSSYNEQFF
NA	NA	TRBV6-6	TRBJ1-1	TGTGCCAGCAGTTACGCGAGGGGTGGGGGCACTGAAGCTTTCTTT	CASSYARGGGTEAFF
NA	NA	TRBV7-8	TRBJ2-3	TGTGCCAGCAGCTTAAGCGGCGGCACAGATACGCAGTATTTT	CASSLSGGTDTQYF
TRBD2	NA	TRBV5-6	TRBJ2-7	TGTGCCAGCAGCCTTGCGCGCCGACTAGCGGGTCCCCCGGGGCAGTACTTC	CASSLARRLAGPPGQYF
NA	NA	TRBV27	TRBJ1-1	TGTGCCAGCAGTCCATTAATGAACACTGAAGCTTTCTTT	CASSPLMNTEAFF
NA	NA	TRBV5-5	TRBJ2-1	TGTGCCAGCAGCTTGGTACGTCGTCTCGCAGTGCCCTCCTACAATGAGCAGTTCTTC	CASSLVRRLAVPSYNEQFF
NA	NA	TRBV11-2	TRBJ2-7	TGTGCCAGCAGCACCCGGACTGGAGGGGTTTACGAGCAGTACTTC	CASSTRTGGVYEQYF